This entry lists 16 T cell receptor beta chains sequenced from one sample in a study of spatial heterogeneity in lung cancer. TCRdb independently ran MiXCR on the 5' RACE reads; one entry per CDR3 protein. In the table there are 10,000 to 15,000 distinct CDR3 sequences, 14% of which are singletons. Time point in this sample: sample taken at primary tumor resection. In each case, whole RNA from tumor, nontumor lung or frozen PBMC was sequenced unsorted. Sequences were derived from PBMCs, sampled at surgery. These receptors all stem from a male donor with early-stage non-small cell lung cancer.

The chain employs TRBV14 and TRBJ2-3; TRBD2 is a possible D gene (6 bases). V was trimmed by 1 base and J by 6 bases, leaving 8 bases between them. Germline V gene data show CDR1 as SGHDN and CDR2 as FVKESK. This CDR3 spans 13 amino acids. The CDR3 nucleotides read TGTGCCAGCAGCCAAGTCGGAGGGGATACGCAGTATTTT. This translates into CASSQVGGDTQYF. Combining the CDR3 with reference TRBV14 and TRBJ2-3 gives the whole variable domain EAGVTQFPSHSVIEKGQTVTLRCDPISGHDNLYWYRRVMGKEIKFLLHFVKESKQDESGMPNNRFLAERTGGTYSTLKVQPAELEDSGVYFCASSQVGGDTQYFGPGTRLTVL.

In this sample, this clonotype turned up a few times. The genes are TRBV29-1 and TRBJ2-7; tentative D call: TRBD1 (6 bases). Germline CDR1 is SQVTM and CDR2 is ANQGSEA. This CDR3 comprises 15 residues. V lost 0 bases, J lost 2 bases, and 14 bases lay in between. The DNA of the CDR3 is TGCAGCGTTGAAGATTCCGTCAGGGGCGCCTACGAGCAGTACTTC. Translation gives CSVEDSVRGAYEQYF.

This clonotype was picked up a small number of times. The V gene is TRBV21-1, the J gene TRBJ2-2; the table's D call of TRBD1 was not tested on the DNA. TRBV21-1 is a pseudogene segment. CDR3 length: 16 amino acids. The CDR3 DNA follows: TGTGCCAGCAGCGGCGGACAGGGAATTCAACACGGGGAGCTGTTTTTT. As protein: CASSGGQGIQHGELFF.

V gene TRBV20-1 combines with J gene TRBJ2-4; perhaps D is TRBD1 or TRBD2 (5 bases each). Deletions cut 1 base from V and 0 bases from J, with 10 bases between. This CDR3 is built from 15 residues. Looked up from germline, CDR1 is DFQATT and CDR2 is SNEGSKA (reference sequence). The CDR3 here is CSARGDGKAKNIQYF. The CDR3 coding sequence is TGCAGTGCTAGAGGGGACGGAAAAGCCAAAAACATTCAGTACTTC.

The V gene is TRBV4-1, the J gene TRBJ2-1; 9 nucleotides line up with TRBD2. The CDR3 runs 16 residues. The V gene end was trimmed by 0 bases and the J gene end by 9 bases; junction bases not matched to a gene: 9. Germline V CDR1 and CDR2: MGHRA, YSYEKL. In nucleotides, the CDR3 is TGCGCCAGCAGCCAAGAACCAGCGGGGGGTTATTTTGAGCAGTTCTTC. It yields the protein CASSQEPAGGYFEQFF.

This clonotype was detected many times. The CDR3 spells CASSHRRDSGANVLTF. The CDR3 bases are TGTGCCAGCAGCCACCGCAGGGACTCTGGGGCCAACGTCCTGACTTTC. This rearrangement joins TRBV7-9 to TRBJ2-6, with a tentative D call TRBD1 (5 bases). Germline CDR1 is SEHNR and CDR2 is FQNEAQ (reference sequence). This CDR3 is built from 16 residues. Trimming cost V 5 bases and J 0 bases, with 11 bases left between them. The variable domain in full, completed from reference TRBV7-9 and TRBJ2-6, reads DTGVSQNPRHKITKRGQNVTFRCDPISEHNRLYWYRQTLGQGPEFLTYFQNEAQLEKSRLLSDRFSAERPKGSFSTLEIQRTEQGDSAMYLCASSHRRDSGANVLTFGAGSRLTVL.

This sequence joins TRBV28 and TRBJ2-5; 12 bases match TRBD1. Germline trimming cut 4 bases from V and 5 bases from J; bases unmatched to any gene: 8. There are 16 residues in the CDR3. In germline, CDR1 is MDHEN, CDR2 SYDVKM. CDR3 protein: CASSSYGTGGAETQYF. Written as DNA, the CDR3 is TGTGCCAGCAGTTCCTACGGGACAGGGGGCGCGGAGACCCAGTACTTC.

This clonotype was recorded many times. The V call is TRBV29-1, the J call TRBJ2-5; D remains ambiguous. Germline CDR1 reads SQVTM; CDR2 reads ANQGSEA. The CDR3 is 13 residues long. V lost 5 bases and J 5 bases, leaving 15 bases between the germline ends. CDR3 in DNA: TGCAGCGTTCCACTACTAACCTCGGAGACCCAGTACTTC. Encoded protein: CSVPLLTSETQYF. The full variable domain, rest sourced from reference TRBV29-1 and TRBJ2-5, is SAVISQKPSRDICQRGTSLTIQCQVDSQVTMMFWYRQQPGQSLTLIATANQGSEATYESGFVIDKFPISRPNLTFSTLTVSNMSPEDSSIYLCSVPLLTSETQYFGPGTRLLVL.

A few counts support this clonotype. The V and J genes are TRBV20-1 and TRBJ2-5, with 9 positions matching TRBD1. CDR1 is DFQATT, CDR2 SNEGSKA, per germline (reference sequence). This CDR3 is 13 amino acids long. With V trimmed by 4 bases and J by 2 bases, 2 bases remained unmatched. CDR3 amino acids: CSAKTGGQETQYF. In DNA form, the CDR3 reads TGCAGTGCTAAGACAGGGGGGCAAGAGACCCAGTACTTC.

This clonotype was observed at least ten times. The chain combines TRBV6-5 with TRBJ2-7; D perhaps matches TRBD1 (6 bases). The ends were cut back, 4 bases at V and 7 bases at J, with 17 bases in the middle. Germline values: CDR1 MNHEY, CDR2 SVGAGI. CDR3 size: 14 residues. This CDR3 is CASSLWVQGREQYF. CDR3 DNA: TGTGCCAGCAGTTTGTGGGTACAGGGCCGAGAGCAGTACTTC.

The CDR3 loop reads CASTLGAEADTQYF. In nucleotides, the CDR3 is TGTGCCAGCACTCTGGGGGCCGAAGCAGATACGCAGTATTTT. V gene TRBV12-3 or TRBV12-4 combines with J gene TRBJ2-3; tentatively, D is TRBD1 (6 bases). Trimming left V 7 bases short and J 4 bases short, with 15 bases between. The CDR3 is 14 residues long.

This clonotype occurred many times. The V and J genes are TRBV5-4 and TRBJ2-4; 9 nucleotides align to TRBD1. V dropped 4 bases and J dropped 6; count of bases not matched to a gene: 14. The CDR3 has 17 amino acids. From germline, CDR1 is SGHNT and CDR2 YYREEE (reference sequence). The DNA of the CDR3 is TGTGCCAGCAGCAGAAGGGACAGGGCCCAGGGAGGAAACATTCAGTACTTC. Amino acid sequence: CASSRRDRAQGGNIQYF.

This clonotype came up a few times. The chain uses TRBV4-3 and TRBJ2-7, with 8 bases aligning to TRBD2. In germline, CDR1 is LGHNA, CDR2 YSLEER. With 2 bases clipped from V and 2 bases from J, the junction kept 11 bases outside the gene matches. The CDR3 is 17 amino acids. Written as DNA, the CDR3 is TGCGCCAGCAGCCAATGGGGCAGCGGGGGCCAGGCCTACGAGCAGTACTTC. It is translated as CASSQWGSGGQAYEQYF.

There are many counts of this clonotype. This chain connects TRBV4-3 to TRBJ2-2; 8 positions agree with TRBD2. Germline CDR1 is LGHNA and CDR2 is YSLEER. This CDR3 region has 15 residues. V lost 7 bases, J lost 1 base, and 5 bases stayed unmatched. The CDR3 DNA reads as TGCGCCAGCACCCCCGGGGGGGGGAACACCGGGGAGCTGTTTTTT. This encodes CASTPGGGNTGELFF.

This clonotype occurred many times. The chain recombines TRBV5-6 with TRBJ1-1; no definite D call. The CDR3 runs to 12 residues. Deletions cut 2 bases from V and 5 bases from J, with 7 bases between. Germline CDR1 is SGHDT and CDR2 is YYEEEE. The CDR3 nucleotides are TGTGCCAGCAGCTTTGGCGAAACTGAAGCTTTCTTT. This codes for CASSFGETEAFF.

CDR3 sequence: CASSLLTTGETQYF. CDR3 sequence (DNA): TGCGCCAGCAGCTTGTTGACAACAGGGGAGACCCAGTACTTC. V usage is TRBV5-1 and J usage is TRBJ2-5; D possibly corresponds to TRBD1 (6 bases). Germline lookup yields CDR1 SGHRS and CDR2 YFSETQ. Between the trimmed V and J ends, which lost 1 base and 5 bases, there was a span of 12 bases. CDR3 length: 14 residues.